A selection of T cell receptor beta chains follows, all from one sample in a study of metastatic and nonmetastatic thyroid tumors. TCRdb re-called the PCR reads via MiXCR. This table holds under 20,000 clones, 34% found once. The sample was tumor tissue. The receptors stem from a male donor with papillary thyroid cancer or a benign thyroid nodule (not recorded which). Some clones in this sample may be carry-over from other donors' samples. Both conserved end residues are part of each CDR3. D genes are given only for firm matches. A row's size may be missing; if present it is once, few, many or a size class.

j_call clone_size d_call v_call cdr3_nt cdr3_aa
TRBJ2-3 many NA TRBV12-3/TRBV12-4 TGTGCCAGCAGTTTTGGTGTGACAGATACGCAGTATTTT CASSFGVTDTQYF
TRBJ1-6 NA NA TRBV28 TGTGCCAGCAGTTACACCGCTTATAATTCACCCCTCAACTTT CASSYTAYNSPLNF
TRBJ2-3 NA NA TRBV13 TGTGCCAGCAGCCCCACCGGGACAGATACGCAGTATTTT CASSPTGTDTQYF
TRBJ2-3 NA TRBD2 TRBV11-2 TGTGCCAGCAGCTTAGTGGGGGTCGGGAGGGCCGGTACAGATACGCAGTATTTT CASSLVGVGRAGTDTQYF
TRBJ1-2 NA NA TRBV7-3 TGTGCCAGCAGCTGGACTGGGGGTTCTGGCTACACCTTC CASSWTGGSGYTF
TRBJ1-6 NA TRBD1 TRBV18 TGTGCCAGCTCACAGTCCCGGGACAGGGAAAATTCACCCCTCCACTTT CASSQSRDRENSPLHF
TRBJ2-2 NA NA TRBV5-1 TGCGCCAGCAGCTACGAGGGAGGCCAGGCGGACACCGGGGAGCTGTTTTTT CASSYEGGQADTGELFF
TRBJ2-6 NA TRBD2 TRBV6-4 TGTGCCAGCAGTCCACACCCGGGACTAGGTATATCTGGGGCAAACGTCCTGACTTTC CASSPHPGLGISGANVLTF
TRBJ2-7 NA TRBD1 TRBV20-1 TGCAGTGCTAGACTGGAGGACAGGACATACGAGCAGTACTTC CSARLEDRTYEQYF
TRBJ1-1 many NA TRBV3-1 TGTGCCAGCAGCCAAGACGGCCAGTCCTTGGGAAGGGAGACTGAAGCTTTCTTT CASSQDGQSLGRETEAFF
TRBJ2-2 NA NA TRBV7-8 TGTGCCAGCAGCTCGTCTAGCGTGACCGGGGAGCTGGTTTTT CASSSSSVTGELVF
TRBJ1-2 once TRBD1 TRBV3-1 TGTGCCAGCAGCCAAAGGGACAGGGGGCTGAAGCGCTACACCTTC CASSQRDRGLKRYTF
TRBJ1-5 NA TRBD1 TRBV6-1 TGTGCCAGCAGGAAGACAGGGGTCGGCAATCAGCCCCAGCACTTT CASRKTGVGNQPQHF
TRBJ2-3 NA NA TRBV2 TGTGCCAGCAGTGGGCCCCTCGGGGCGGGGATTTACACAGATACGCACTTTTTT CASSGPLGAGIYTDTHFF
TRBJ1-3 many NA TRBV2 TGTGCCAGCAGCACGGGACCGCTCTCTGGAAACACCATATATTTT CASSTGPLSGNTIYF
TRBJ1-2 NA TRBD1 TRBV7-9 TGTGCCAGAAGCCCGGGACAGTCCTATGTCTACACCTTC CARSPGQSYVYTF